The text below deals with one TCR beta chain. Its cognate antigen is unknown. This specimen belongs to a study of OX40 agonist ivuxolimab in advanced cancers. Study-level information: Intravenous ivuxolimab was administered to patients every 2 weeks at 0.01 to 10 mg/kg. Patients were under 90% male with ages roughly 20 to 90, mean approximately 58.

Sequenced by immunoSEQ multiplex PCR; TCRdb stores in-frame clones only, minus some. The sample shows about 76,000 clones, approximately 86% of them seen only once. Study findings and constraints: The CD4+ and CD8+ T cells in the blood had expanded clonally by week 6 at 0.1 to 3.0 mg/kg. Normalized T-cell clonal expansion was also low in a subset of nonresponders.

The clonotype originates from an adult with an advanced solid tumor such as melanoma, head and neck, liver or kidney cancer. The input for sequencing was CD4+ or CD8+ T cells sorted from blood, taken in a trial of the OX40 agonist ivuxolimab.

The CDR3 protein is CASSPRSYNEQFF. The CDR3 bases are TGTGCCAGCAGCCCTAGATCCTACAATGAGCAGTTCTTC. J is TRBJ2-1 and V is TRBV9, with D hard to call. Trimming took off 4 bases at V and 1 base at J, with 6 bases between the two ends. Germline CDR1 reads SGDLS; CDR2 reads YYNGEE. This CDR3 region has 13 residues.